Following are 17 T cell receptor beta chains from one sample sequenced in a study of blood T cell repertoires in COVID-19. Repertoires were generated with immunoSEQ multiplex PCR, while TCRdb's copy carries only in-frame clones and drops some. The sample lists 200,000 to 250,000 clones, 75% to 90% occurring once. Sequences were obtained from peripheral blood. The receptors were sampled from a human donor in a cohort sampled during active COVID-19.

The chain has TRBV28 and TRBJ1-4, with 11 positions matching TRBD1. This CDR3 contains 18 residues. V gave up 4 bases and J gave up 7 bases; unmatched junction bases: 14. CDR1 is MDHEN, CDR2 SYDVKM, per germline. The DNA of the CDR3 is TGTGCCAGCAGTTCCCGACTTGGACAGGGGGCAAAGATTGAAAAACTGTTTTTT. It is translated as CASSSRLGQGAKIEKLFF.

V is TRBV7-8 and J is TRBJ1-2; tentatively, D is TRBD1 (6 bases). The CDR3 covers 16 residues. Germline V gives CDR1 SGHVS, CDR2 FQNEAQ. V was clipped by 5 bases and J by 2 bases, with 18 bases between them. In DNA, the CDR3 is TGTGCCAGCAGCCCCGAGGGGACAAGGGCCAACTATGGCTACACCTTC. Protein product: CASSPEGTRANYGYTF.

This rearrangement joins TRBV11-2 to TRBJ2-2, with 9 nucleotides matching TRBD2. The V gene's germline CDR1 is SGHAT and CDR2 FQNNGV. Trimming took 5 bases from V and 4 from J; bases not matched to a gene: 8. This CDR3 comprises 16 residues. The CDR3 coding sequence is TGTGCCAGCAGCCACTACGGCGGGAGGGTCACCGGGGAGCTGTTTTTT. It yields the protein CASSHYGGRVTGELFF.

The chain combines TRBV19 with TRBJ1-2; 7 bases match TRBD1. Trimming cost V 0 bases and J 0 bases; bases outside gene matches: 4. CDR3 length: 16 amino acids. Germline V gives CDR1 LNHDA, CDR2 SQIVND (reference sequence). CDR3 nucleotides: TGTGCCAGTAGTATAGATCTGGACAGGTCTAACTATGGCTACACCTTC. As protein: CASSIDLDRSNYGYTF.

The CDR3 sequence: CASRPTAEYEKLFF. The CDR3 nucleotides are TGTGCCAGCAGACCTACGGCGGAGTATGAAAAACTGTTTTTT. V usage is TRBV4-2 and J usage is TRBJ1-4; the D is unclear. Germline CDR1 LGHNA, CDR2 YNFKEQ. Trimming left V 6 bases short and J 6 bases short, with 14 bases between. The CDR3 consists of 14 residues.

Ten or more counts support this clone. The chain combines TRBV28 with TRBJ1-5; D not certain. This CDR3 has 15 amino acids. Germline V gene sequence: CDR1 MDHEN, CDR2 SYDVKM. Trimming took 4 bases from V and 5 from J, leaving 15 bases between them. CDR3 sequence: CASSWTEGRDQPQHF. Written as DNA, the CDR3 is TGTGCCAGCAGTTGGACGGAAGGGCGGGATCAGCCCCAGCATTTT.

This clone has only a few counts. This chain uses TRBV10-3 with TRBJ2-6, with D uncertain. The CDR3 runs to 16 residues. Germline CDR1 reads ENHRY; CDR2 reads SYGVKD. Between the trimmed V and J ends, which lost 4 bases and 3 bases, there was a span of 13 bases. CDR3 DNA: TGTGCCATCAGTGGAGACCGTCAGGTTGGGGCCAACGTCCTGACTTTC. Encoded protein: CAISGDRQVGANVLTF.

The V and J genes are TRBV6-5 and TRBJ1-1, with TRBD1 identical over 8 bases. Germline CDR1 and CDR2: MNHEY and SVGAGI. This CDR3 region has 13 residues. J was trimmed by 5 bases and V by 6 bases; bases with no gene match: 5. The CDR3 bases are TGTGCCAGCAGGGGACAGGCCCCGACTGAAGCTTTCTTT. As protein: CASRGQAPTEAFF.

This clone was counted a single time. The chain joins TRBV28 to TRBJ1-2; 8 bases map to TRBD1. The CDR3 spans 17 residues. With 2 bases clipped from V and 4 bases from J, the junction kept 12 bases outside the gene matches. Germline assignment: CDR1 MDHEN and CDR2 SYDVKM. DNA of the CDR3: TGTGCCAGCAGTTTAGGCCCTACAGGGGGAGTGGGCTATGGCTACACCTTC. Its translation is CASSLGPTGGVGYGYTF.

This clone was seen a single time. The same CDR3 is also encoded by other DNA sequences in this sample. The chain couples TRBV7-2 to TRBJ1-2; 8 nucleotides line up with TRBD1. V shed 4 bases, J shed 5 bases, and the junction held 3 bases outside the gene matches. The CDR3 length is 13 residues. Germline lookup yields CDR1 SGHTA and CDR2 FQGNSA. CDR3 nucleotides: TGTGCCAGCAGCTCGGGACAGGTATATGGCTACACCTTC. Its protein is CASSSGQVYGYTF. The whole variable domain, remainder taken from reference TRBV7-2 and TRBJ1-2, is GAGVSQSPSNKVTEKGKDVELRCDPISGHTALYWYRQSLGQGLEFLIYFQGNSAPDKSGLPSDRFSAERTGGSVSTLTIQRTQQEDSAVYLCASSSGQVYGYTFGSGTRLTVV.

This chain links TRBV19 with TRBJ1-2; D perhaps matches TRBD1 (5 bases). CDR3 length: 15 amino acids. V was trimmed by 3 bases and J by 2 bases, leaving 13 bases between them. Germline V lookup: CDR1 LNHDA, CDR2 SQIVND (reference sequence). This CDR3 is CASSIPGGGNYGYTF. DNA for the CDR3: TGTGCCAGTAGTATCCCCGGCGGGGGAAACTATGGCTACACCTTC.

This clone was counted a few times. This chain links TRBV28 with TRBJ1-2; 10 bases line up with TRBD1. Unmatched junction bases numbered 4, after V lost 5 bases and J lost 4 bases. Germline V lookup: CDR1 MDHEN, CDR2 SYDVKM. The CDR3 spans 14 residues. CDR3 sequence reads: CASSPGQGGYGYTF. The DNA for the CDR3 is TGTGCCAGCAGTCCAGGACAGGGGGGCTATGGCTACACCTTC.

The chain employs TRBV27 and TRBJ2-7; 7 nucleotides match TRBD2. The V segment lost 4 bases and the J segment 1 base; nucleotides outside the gene matches: 4. The germline gives CDR1 MNHEY, CDR2 SMNVEV (reference sequence). The CDR3 is 14 amino acids. Here the CDR3 DNA reads TGTGCCAGCAGTTCCGGGCGGGAGTCCTACGAGCAGTACTTC. Translating it yields CASSSGRESYEQYF.

This rearrangement joins TRBV6-5 to TRBJ1-2; 9 nucleotides agree with TRBD1. Germline-derived CDR1 and CDR2 are MNHEY and SVGAGI. CDR3 length equals 15 residues. V lost 4 bases and J lost 2; bases outside the gene matches: 5. CDR3 nucleotides: TGTGCCAGCAGTTTGTACAGGGGGCCGAACTATGGCTACACCTTC. It translates to CASSLYRGPNYGYTF.

This clone is a singleton in its sample. J is TRBJ1-4 and V is TRBV7-9, with 9 bases that match TRBD1. CDR1 SEHNR and CDR2 FQNEAQ come from the germline V gene (reference sequence). The CDR3 sequence is 16 residues long. V shed 4 bases, J shed 8 bases, and the junction held 11 bases outside the gene matches. The CDR3 DNA is TGTGCCAGCAGCTCTTACCCGGACAGGGGAAGAGAAAAACTGTTTTTT. Translation gives CASSSYPDRGREKLFF.

The chain links TRBV7-3 to TRBJ2-1; TRBD2 is a possible D gene (6 bases). The germline V gene has CDR1 SGHTA and CDR2 FQGTGA. The ends were cut back, 4 bases at V and 0 bases at J, with 25 bases in the middle. The CDR3 runs to 20 residues. The CDR3 region is CASSSKGTGAGRSSYNEQFF. CDR3 nucleotide sequence: TGTGCCAGCAGCTCAAAAGGGACTGGGGCGGGGCGGAGCTCCTACAATGAGCAGTTCTTC.

The rearrangement links TRBV16 to TRBJ2-7; 10 bases align to TRBD1. J was trimmed by 2 bases and V by 4 bases; bases with no gene match: 8. Germline lookup yields CDR1 KGHSY and CDR2 FQNENV. The CDR3 loop spans 16 amino acids. CDR3 in DNA: TGTGCCAGCAGCCGTCCGGGACAGGGGAACCCCTACGAGCAGTACTTC. As protein: CASSRPGQGNPYEQYF.